The source of this T cell receptor beta chain is a study of sequential checkpoint blockade in melanoma. The length of the CDR3 is 19 residues. Looked up from germline, CDR1 is MDHEN and CDR2 is SYDVKM. Germline trimming cut 5 bases from V and 4 bases from J; bases unmatched to any gene: 17. Treatment indicated: randomized to nivolumab then ipilimumab (arm A) or the reverse (arm B). Sequencing used immunoSEQ multiplex PCR; TCRdb keeps in-frame clones, though not all of them. The table has some 7,000 clones, around 24% seen once; the top ten hold about 9.9%. This sequence was found in a human donor with melanoma. The chain couples TRBV28 to TRBJ2-2, with 9 bases that match TRBD2. Material: tumor tissue (inferred from file names), obtained from a patient given nivolumab and ipilimumab in sequence. The CDR3 DNA reads as TGTGCCAGCAGTATACACCCGGGACTAGCTAAAGGTTTCACCGGGGAGCTGTTTTTT. Translating gives CASSIHPGLAKGFTGELFF.